Each of the 10 T cell receptor beta chains below was sequenced from the same sample in a study of PD-L1 blockade in urothelial cancer. Profiling relied on immunoSEQ multiplex PCR, and the TCRdb table lists in-frame clones only, not all of them. The table records around 100,000 clones, around 82% of them present only once. The sequencing used PBMCs, collected around atezolizumab (anti-PD-L1) treatment. All receptors come from a man aged 45 to 65 with urothelial cancer.

This chain links TRBV7-9 with TRBJ2-3; D ambiguous. V was shortened by 11 bases and J by 1 base, with 10 bases between the two germline ends. Germline assignment: CDR1 SEHNR and CDR2 FQNEAQ (reference sequence). The CDR3 spans 12 residues. The CDR3 DNA sequence: TGTGCCCAAGAACGGGGCACAGATACGCAGTATTTT. The encoded protein is CAQERGTDTQYF.

The CDR3 reads CASTGFGTEAFF. The CDR3 region has the DNA TGTGCCAGCACAGGGTTTGGCACTGAAGCTTTCTTT. The rearrangement uses TRBV7-9 and TRBJ1-1, with D tentatively TRBD1 (5 bases). Trimming took off 7 bases at V and 4 bases at J, with 10 bases between the two ends. This CDR3 comprises 12 residues. CDR1 is SEHNR, CDR2 FQNEAQ, per germline (reference sequence).

On this clone: At one boundary the junction diverges from the germline segment, which might be a read error. The chain links TRBV5-6 to TRBJ2-7; TRBD1 agrees at 9 bases. From germline, CDR1 is SGHDT and CDR2 YYEEEE. This CDR3 has 17 residues. CDR3 coding DNA: TGTGCCAGCAGCTTGGGTATGGCTGGGACAGGGTCCTACGGGCAGTACTTC. Its translation is CASSLGMAGTGSYGQYF.

This clone came up many times. Here the CDR3 reads CASSVAATTNEKLFF. DNA of the CDR3: TGTGCCAGCAGCGTAGCAGCGACAACTAATGAAAAACTGTTTTTT. This chain links TRBV9 with TRBJ1-4, with D hard to call. The ends were cut back, 0 bases at V and 0 bases at J, with 6 bases in the middle. The CDR3 has 15 residues. Per germline, CDR1 SGDLS and CDR2 YYNGEE.

The CDR3 loop is CASSPSGGPEASPYNEQFF. The CDR3, as DNA: TGTGCCAGCAGCCCAAGTGGGGGCCCTGAGGCTAGCCCCTACAATGAGCAGTTCTTC. The chain is built from TRBV9 and TRBJ2-1; perhaps TRBD1 as D (6 bases). This CDR3 comprises 19 residues. Trimming left V 4 bases short and J 2 bases short, with 25 bases between. Germline V lookup: CDR1 SGDLS, CDR2 YYNGEE.

This chain joins TRBV5-1 and TRBJ2-3; 7 bases are shared with TRBD1. Germline CDR1 is SGHRS and CDR2 is YFSETQ. V lost 1 base to trimming and J lost 2 bases; unmatched junction nucleotides: 7. This CDR3 has 16 residues. The DNA of the CDR3 is TGCGCCAGCAGCTTGCACAGGGGACAATACACAGATACGCAGTATTTT. This translates into CASSLHRGQYTDTQYF.

The chain is built from TRBV6-5 and TRBJ1-5; a weak D match, TRBD1 (6 bases). Germline V gives CDR1 MNHEY, CDR2 SVGAGI. V was shortened by 8 bases and J by 4 bases, with 15 bases between the two germline ends. The CDR3 has 14 amino acids. The CDR3 bases are TGTGCCAGCGGGGGGGGGCAGGGGAATCAGCCCCAGCATTTT. This translates into CASGGGQGNQPQHF.

This sequence joins TRBV28 and TRBJ2-5, with D tentatively TRBD2 (6 bases). The germline V gene encodes CDR1 MDHEN and CDR2 SYDVKM. This CDR3 comprises 14 residues. V was shortened by 6 bases and J by 5 bases, with 16 bases between the two germline ends. The CDR3 is CASRGGRGAETQYF. The CDR3, as DNA: TGTGCCAGCAGGGGGGGACGGGGCGCGGAGACCCAGTACTTC.

The V gene is TRBV7-2, the J gene TRBJ2-7, with 9 bases that match TRBD1. This CDR3 comprises 14 residues. V lost 0 bases to trimming and J lost 5 bases; unmatched junction nucleotides: 2. Germline CDR1 SGHTA, CDR2 FQGNSA. In DNA form, the CDR3 reads TGTGCCAGCAGCTTAGCTGACAGGGGGAACGAGCAGTACTTC. This translates into CASSLADRGNEQYF.

The chain combines TRBV30 with TRBJ2-2; 7 bases agree with TRBD1. Trimming at V came to 6 bases and at J to 0 bases, leaving 7 bases not matched to a gene. Germline V gene lookup returns CDR1 GTSNPN and CDR2 SVGIG (reference sequence). This CDR3 spans 15 amino acids. The CDR3: CACPRRGTNTGELFF. The CDR3 nucleotides are TGTGCCTGTCCCCGCAGGGGGACGAACACCGGGGAGCTGTTTTTT.